This paragraph covers one TCR beta chain sequence. This specimen belongs to a study of blood T cell repertoires in COVID-19. In the study overall: COVID-19 samples from acute and convalescent phases originated in the United States, Italy and Spain.

Germline loops: CDR1 LGHDT, CDR2 YNNKEL (reference sequence). The CDR3 covers 17 residues. V was pared by 1 base and J by 1 base, with 7 bases of the junction left unmatched. Per the study methods: Amplification of reference gene primers provided the estimated nucleated cell counts. Here immunoSEQ multiplex PCR was the method, and the copy in TCRdb shows in-frame clones only, minus some. The V and J calls and clone size are taken from that table; D and trimming were inferred from the DNA. This repertoire shows 150,000 to 200,000 clones, 85% to 90% found once; its top ten account for roughly 0.56%. Sequences were obtained from peripheral blood. This chain joins TRBV3-1 (or the pseudogene TRBV3-2) and TRBJ2-1, with 7 bases lining up with TRBD2. The receptor's source is a man in his forties or fifties with acute or convalescent COVID-19. The CDR3 DNA sequence: TGTGCCAGCAGCCAAGTCATGTCGGGGGGTTCCTACAATGAGCAGTTCTTC. Protein product: CASSQVMSGGSYNEQFF.